This T cell receptor (beta chain) was observed in a study of blood T cell repertoires in COVID-19. About the research overall: Samples taken during acute and convalescent COVID-19 were collected in the United States, Italy and Spain. T cells, B-cell-depleted T cells, or PBMCs supplied cDNA or gDNA.

As originally analysed: Estimation of nucleated cell counts was performed using reference gene primer amplification. Sequencing used immunoSEQ multiplex PCR; TCRdb keeps in-frame clones, though not all of them. V, J and clone size were drawn from that table, and D and trimming were deduced from the DNA. The sample holds around 200,000 clones; roughly 84% are singletons and the top ten take less than 20%. The sample consisted of peripheral blood. The TCR sequence derives from a woman of 80 years or more with active or convalescent COVID-19.

The chain's CDR3 is CASTTGETMGEQYF. CDR3 nucleotide sequence: TGTGCCAGTACAACAGGGGAGACAATGGGCGAGCAGTACTTC. The chain combines TRBV19 with TRBJ2-7; TRBD1 matches at 7 bases. J gave up 6 bases and V 7 bases, and 12 bases lay outside the gene matches. Germline loops: CDR1 LNHDA, CDR2 SQIVND (reference sequence). This CDR3 region has 14 residues. Full variable domain (outside the CDR3, taken from reference TRBV19 and TRBJ2-7): DGGITQSPKYLFRKEGQNVTLSCEQNLNHDAMYWYRQDPGQGLRLIYYSQIVNDFQKGDIAEGYSVSREKKESFPLTVTSAQKNPTAFYLCASTTGETMGEQYFGPGTRLTVT.